These T cell receptor beta chains were read from a single sample in a study of identical twins. TCRdb reanalysed the 5' RACE reads using MiXCR and keeps one entry per CDR3 protein. The sample consists of approximately 620,000 distinct CDR3 sequences, around 8.6% of them appearing once. The data were also submitted as part of a second study, on yellow fever vaccine responses in identical twins.

The sequenced material came from PBMCs. The receptors derive from a woman in her late teens or twenties in good health. Each CDR3 is given without its conserved first and last residue. Clone size is shown for a subset of rows, as once, few, many or a class of expanded clone.

V | size | CDR3
TRBV6-2/TRBV6-3 | . | ASSFLPSPSTDTQY
TRBV28 | few | ASSLGRGVGLTDTQY
TRBV15 | . | ATSRGVGDQETQY
TRBV12-5 | few | ASGPPSARNEQF
TRBV5-1 | many | ASSRDRTYEQY
TRBV15 | many | ATSRPPQGSYEQY
TRBV6-1 | few | ASTRGYTDTQY
TRBV10-3 | many | ASHKESYSGNTIY
TRBV14 | many | ASSQVLGQATDTQY
TRBV11-1 | few | ASTPGGSRRTSGDNEQF
TRBV5-6 | few | ASSGYRGAHEQY
TRBV7-2 | many | ASSNRDRGSYEQY
TRBV6-1 | many | ASSEKQAGGTPLH
TRBV3-1 | few | ASRGGPDYILDTQY
TRBV10-3 | . | AITSYGGGLTGELF
TRBV11-1 | . | ASSPNSGQVSNTGELF
TRBV29-1 | few | SRVNTEAF
TRBV20-1 | few | SAPGTSFHNEQF
TRBV7-9 | few | ASSSLGPPLGETQY
TRBV27 | few | ASSTGLVYEQY
TRBV7-3 | few | ASSERGGGAGHNEQF
TRBV21-1 | . | ASSIRTGGTDTQY
TRBV4-2 | . | ASSQPGTGSNEQF
TRBV4-3 | . | ASSQDNLVASELYNEQF
TRBV2 | . | ASSEQGGISGNTIY
TRBV6-1 | few | ASSTPSGVTDTQY
TRBV4-1 | . | ASSPDRTGRSSYEQY
TRBV5-1 | . | ASSLSAGEAYEQY
TRBV29-1 | . | SVVGRDDYGYT
TRBV7-9 | few | ASSLFGAMNTEAF
TRBV5-1 | few | ASSLVVQAYTGELF
TRBV20-1 | . | SASARELEQF
TRBV7-6 | few | ASSLARGAPSEQY
TRBV15 | few | ATSSWGGEQY
TRBV27 | . | ASSTWRVPEQY
TRBV19 | . | ASSIVGSSDEQF
TRBV14 | . | ASTPHPTDSYNEQF
TRBV11-2 | few | ASSRDPFNIEAF
TRBV7-6 | few | ASSTVYRPPYEQF
TRBV6-4 | few | ASSDYAGGQYNEQF
TRBV29-1 | . | SVDRGGEAF
TRBV6-2/TRBV6-3 | few | ASSPHAGISNQPQH
TRBV6-1 | many | ASSQGGPGGRNQPQH
TRBV7-2 | many | ASSFADRGGNQPQH
TRBV20-1 | few | SARDLRQGSAAQY
TRBV3-1 | . | ASSQARVSSEQF
TRBV10-3 | once | AISRQNTYEQY
TRBV13 | few | ASSLPGPSTGELF
TRBV29-1 | few | SVTTGVSGYT
TRBV29-1 | many | SVEREGDEQY
TRBV6-5 | many | ASSYTSGTDTQY
TRBV4-3 | many | ASSQVATSGNNEQF
TRBV6-2/TRBV6-3 | . | ASTDRSPSYEQY
TRBV5-5 | few | ASSSGGGGNTIY